This record looks at one T cell receptor (beta chain) sequence and its context. This CDR3 has 13 amino acids. Germline-derived CDR1 and CDR2 are SGHDT and YYEEEE. The V and J ends lost 0 bases and 7 bases respectively, with 11 bases between them. This record belongs to a study of blood T cell repertoires in COVID-19. Turning to the study itself: Both acute and convalescent COVID-19 samples were obtained from the United States, Italy and Spain. T cells, B-cell-depleted T cells, or PBMCs supplied cDNA or gDNA.

Per the original methods: From reference gene primer amplification, estimates of nucleated cell counts were derived. Generated by immunoSEQ multiplex PCR, the TCRdb table keeps only in-frame clones and is missing some. The DNA gave D and trimming, while V, J and clone size come from that table. Of about 25,000 clones listed, roughly 89% are singletons. The receptor's source is a human donor with active COVID-19. The donor label of this sample is uncertain. The material sequenced was peripheral blood. The chain employs TRBV5-6 and TRBJ2-7; the D is unclear. CDR3 coding DNA: TGTGCCAGCAGCTTGGGGGCAATGCAGGAGCAGTACTTC. Translation gives CASSLGAMQEQYF. The full variable domain, completed using reference TRBV5-6 and TRBJ2-7, is DAGVTQSPTHLIKTRGQQVTLRCSPKSGHDTVSWYQQALGQGPQFIFQYYEEEERQRGNFPDRFSGHQFPNYSSELNVNALLLGDSALYLCASSLGAMQEQYFGPGTRLTVT.